This TCR beta chain came from a study of shared clonotypes between healthy human individuals. TCRdb keeps only in-frame clones here, not all; method: immunoSEQ multiplex PCR. The sample records approximately 1.9 million clones, around 93% being singletons. Germline lookup yields CDR1 SQVTM and CDR2 ANQGSEA. The CDR3 is 13 residues long. V was pared by 5 bases and J by 0 bases, with 11 bases between. Terminally differentiated effector memory CD45RA+ cells were excluded from the naive CD8 cells, which were CD45RO-negative and positively selected for CCR7. The chain combines TRBV29-1 with TRBJ2-7; D unclear. The clonotype comes from a man between 18 and 35 years old in good health. Some clones in this sample may be carry-over from other donors' samples. Sample: naive CD8+ T cells from PBMCs. CDR3 in amino acids: CSVIPQSSYEQYF. DNA of the CDR3: TGCAGCGTTATTCCGCAGAGCTCCTACGAGCAGTACTTC.